This is a list of T cell receptor beta chains from one sample in a study of shared clonotypes between healthy human individuals. Profiling relied on immunoSEQ multiplex PCR, and the TCRdb table lists in-frame clones only, not all of them. This table has some 490,000 clones, roughly 80% appearing once. The sequencing sample was made of PBMCs. All receptors derive from a woman aged 40 to 49 in good health. Some clones in this sample may be carry-over from other donors' samples. The CDR3 runs from the conserved cysteine through the conserved F or W. The D gene is left open where the match is weak. For some rows the clone size is stated as once, few or many, or as a class when expanded; others skip it.

V gene: TRBV28
D gene: .
clone size: once
J gene: TRBJ1-2
CDR3 DNA: TGTGCCAGCAGCTTCACGCTCCGATTCGGAGGGTCTAACTATGGCTACACCTTC
CDR3 protein: CASSFTLRFGGSNYGYTF

V gene: TRBV19
D gene: TRBD1
clone size: .
J gene: TRBJ2-1
CDR3 DNA: TGTGCCAGTAGTATAGGGACAGGGAGGAATGAGCAGTTCTTC
CDR3 protein: CASSIGTGRNEQFF

V gene: TRBV29-1
D gene: .
clone size: few
J gene: TRBJ1-1
CDR3 DNA: TGCAGCGTCACGGGTCGAGGGTTGAACACTGAAGCTTTCTTT
CDR3 protein: CSVTGRGLNTEAFF

V gene: TRBV7-9
D gene: TRBD2
clone size: .
J gene: TRBJ2-7
CDR3 DNA: TGTGCCAGCAGCTCGACTAGCGGGCCTTACGAGCAGTACTTC
CDR3 protein: CASSSTSGPYEQYF

V gene: TRBV11-2
D gene: .
clone size: once
J gene: TRBJ2-7
CDR3 DNA: TGTGCCAGCAGCTTAATGGCAGGCCTGTACTACGAGCAGTACTTC
CDR3 protein: CASSLMAGLYYEQYF

V gene: TRBV7-9
D gene: .
clone size: .
J gene: TRBJ2-7
CDR3 DNA: TGTGCCAGCAGCTTAGGTGTTCCCCGGGGCGAGCAGTACTTC
CDR3 protein: CASSLGVPRGEQYF

V gene: TRBV7-9
D gene: TRBD1
clone size: .
J gene: TRBJ1-1
CDR3 DNA: TGTGCCAGCAGTCCCAAGAAGGGACAGCCGAACACTGAAGCTTTCTTT
CDR3 protein: CASSPKKGQPNTEAFF

V gene: TRBV18
D gene: TRBD1
clone size: .
J gene: TRBJ1-2
CDR3 DNA: TGTGCCAGCTCACCGGTCGGGACAGATGGCTACACCTTC
CDR3 protein: CASSPVGTDGYTF

V gene: TRBV7-9
D gene: TRBD1
clone size: .
J gene: TRBJ2-7
CDR3 DNA: TGTGCCAGCAGCTTGGACAGGAACTACGAGCAGTACTTC
CDR3 protein: CASSLDRNYEQYF

V gene: TRBV9
D gene: .
clone size: .
J gene: TRBJ2-3
CDR3 DNA: TGTGCCAGCAGCGTAGTAGACGGGGATACGCAGTATTTT
CDR3 protein: CASSVVDGDTQYF

V gene: TRBV5-1
D gene: TRBD1
clone size: .
J gene: TRBJ2-1
CDR3 DNA: TGCGCCAGCAGAATACCGGGACAGGGCAATGAGCAGTTCTTC
CDR3 protein: CASRIPGQGNEQFF

V gene: TRBV4-2
D gene: .
clone size: .
J gene: TRBJ2-5
CDR3 DNA: TGTGCCAGCAGCCAAGGTGGGGGCCAAGAGACCCAGTACTTC
CDR3 protein: CASSQGGGQETQYF

V gene: TRBV9
D gene: TRBD1
clone size: .
J gene: TRBJ2-7
CDR3 DNA: TGTGCCAGCAGCTTACGGACAGGGCTGGCGTACGAGCAGTACTTC
CDR3 protein: CASSLRTGLAYEQYF